These T cell receptor beta chains were read from a single sample in a study of shared clonotypes between healthy human individuals. Assay used: immunoSEQ multiplex PCR; TCRdb lists only in-frame clones, some missing. The data contain roughly 2,500,000 clones, 93% of them singletons. Input material: naive CD4+ T cells from PBMCs. These receptors came from a man aged 18 to 30 in good health. Some clones in this sample may be carry-over from other donors' samples. Each CDR3 is given with its conserved first and last residue. D genes are given only for firm matches. Clone size appears in some rows only: once, few, many, or a class for an expanded clone.

size: .
J: TRBJ2-7
length: 15
V: TRBV5-1
D: TRBD2
CDR3: CASSLMTSGAHEQYF
DNA: TGCGCCAGCAGCTTGATGACTAGCGGGGCCCACGAGCAGTACTTC

size: .
J: TRBJ1-1
length: 15
V: TRBV21-1
D: .
CDR3: CASSLLQHVNTEAFF
DNA: TGTGCCAGCAGCTTGTTACAGCATGTGAACACTGAAGCTTTCTTT

size: once
J: TRBJ2-7
length: 12
V: TRBV7-8
D: .
CDR3: CASSLIGRGQYF
DNA: TGTGCCAGCAGCTTAATCGGGAGAGGGCAGTACTTC

size: .
J: TRBJ2-7
length: 16
V: TRBV7-9
D: .
CDR3: CASSLSWSKGFYEQYF
DNA: TGTGCCAGCAGCTTGTCCTGGTCCAAGGGCTTCTACGAGCAGTACTTC

size: .
J: TRBJ2-2
length: 15
V: TRBV6-6
D: TRBD2
CDR3: CASTSRAGVTGELFF
DNA: TGTGCCAGCACCTCTAGGGCGGGAGTTACCGGGGAGCTGTTTTTT

size: .
J: TRBJ2-1
length: 11
V: TRBV29-1
D: .
CDR3: CSVESEREQFF
DNA: TGCAGCGTGGAGAGCGAAAGGGAGCAGTTCTTC

size: .
J: TRBJ1-2
length: 14
V: TRBV28
D: .
CDR3: CASSTEGHYYGYTF
DNA: TGTGCCAGCAGCACCGAGGGACACTACTATGGCTACACCTTC

size: .
J: TRBJ1-5
length: 16
V: TRBV28
D: .
CDR3: CASSFFDPRGNQPQHF
DNA: TGTGCCAGCAGTTTTTTCGACCCTCGGGGCAATCAGCCCCAGCATTTT

size: .
J: TRBJ1-1
length: 12
V: TRBV13
D: .
CDR3: CASSLEGTEAFF
DNA: TGTGCCAGCAGCTTAGAGGGCACTGAAGCTTTCTTT

size: .
J: TRBJ2-5
length: 14
V: TRBV11-2
D: .
CDR3: CASSRDRGGETQYF
DNA: TGTGCCAGCAGCCGAGACAGAGGTGGAGAGACCCAGTACTTC